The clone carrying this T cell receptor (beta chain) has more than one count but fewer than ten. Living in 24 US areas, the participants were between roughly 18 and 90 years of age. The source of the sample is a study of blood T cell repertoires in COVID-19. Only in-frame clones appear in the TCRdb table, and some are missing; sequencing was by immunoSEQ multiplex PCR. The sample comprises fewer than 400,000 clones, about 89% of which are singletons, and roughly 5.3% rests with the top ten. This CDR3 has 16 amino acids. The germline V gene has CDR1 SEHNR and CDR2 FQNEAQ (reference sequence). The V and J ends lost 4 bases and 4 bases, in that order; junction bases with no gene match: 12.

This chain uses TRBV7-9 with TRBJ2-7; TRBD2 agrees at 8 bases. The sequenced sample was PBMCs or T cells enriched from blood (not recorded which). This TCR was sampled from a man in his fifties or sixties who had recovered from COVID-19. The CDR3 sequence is CASSSQAGGVLYEQYF. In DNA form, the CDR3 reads TGTGCCAGCAGCTCCCAGGCGGGGGGCGTACTTTACGAGCAGTACTTC.